Listed below are T cell receptor beta chains from one sample, sequenced in a study of identifying expanded T cells in peripheral blood. Sequencing was performed with immunoSEQ multiplex PCR; in TCRdb, only in-frame clones are kept and a portion is missing. The sample carries 83,000 or so clones, almost 90% recorded once. The sequenced sample was blood. The receptor set was obtained from a person between 18 and 69 years old in good health. Both conserved end residues are part of each CDR3. Fields, in order: V gene, CDR3 length, J gene, clone size, D gene, CDR3 protein, CDR3 DNA. A D gene is named only where the DNA matches it firmly. Expanded clones get a size class; other rows say once, few or many, or leave the size out.

TRBV6-6,13,TRBJ1-2,NA,NA,CASSYPRGNGYTF,TGTGCCAGCAGTTACCCACGAGGGAACGGCTACACCTTC
TRBV6-6,15,TRBJ1-5,NA,NA,CASSWGRNGNQPQHF,TGTGCCAGCAGTTGGGGGAGAAATGGCAATCAGCCCCAGCATTTT
TRBV2,13,TRBJ2-5,NA,NA,CASWGGTQETQYF,TGTGCCAGTTGGGGCGGGACTCAAGAGACCCAGTACTTC
TRBV28,12,TRBJ2-7,NA,TRBD1,CASSGDSNEQYF,TGTGCCAGCAGTGGGGACAGTAACGAGCAGTACTTC
TRBV27,17,TRBJ2-1,once,TRBD2,CASSLEGGREIDNEQFF,TGTGCCAGCAGCCTGGAGGGAGGGCGGGAGATAGACAATGAGCAGTTCTTC
TRBV18,13,TRBJ1-1,NA,NA,CASSPPGYREAFF,TGTGCCAGCTCACCGCCGGGGTATCGAGAGGCTTTCTTT
TRBV9,17,TRBJ2-1,NA,TRBD2,CASSVAPSGLVITEQFF,TGTGCCAGCAGCGTAGCCCCCTCGGGACTAGTTATAACTGAGCAGTTCTTC
TRBV27,12,TRBJ1-6,once,NA,CASSLSYGSLHF,TGTGCCAGCAGTTTATCATACGGGTCCCTCCACTTT
TRBV6-4,15,TRBJ2-2,NA,TRBD2,CASSEREGNTGELFF,TGTGCCAGCAGTGAGCGGGAGGGGAACACCGGGGAGCTGTTTTTT
TRBV9,16,TRBJ2-1,NA,NA,CASSVGGDFGINEQFF,TGTGCCAGCAGCGTAGGTGGCGATTTCGGGATCAATGAGCAGTTCTTC
TRBV7-9,15,TRBJ2-7,NA,TRBD1,CASSSTGGATYEQYF,TGTGCCAGCAGTTCTACAGGGGGCGCAACCTACGAGCAGTACTTC
TRBV19,14,TRBJ2-2,NA,NA,CASSTKGTTGELFF,TGTGCCAGTAGTACGAAAGGGACGACCGGGGAGCTGTTTTTT
TRBV27,12,TRBJ2-7,once,TRBD2,CASSGGSYEQYF,TGTGCCAGCAGCGGGGGGTCCTACGAGCAGTACTTC
TRBV18,15,TRBJ1-6,NA,TRBD1,CASSSFRTGESPLHF,TGTGCCAGCTCATCCTTTCGGACAGGGGAGTCACCCCTCCACTTT
TRBV5-4,16,TRBJ2-7,NA,TRBD2,CASSSRTSQSPYEQYF,TGTGCCAGCAGCTCCCGGACTAGCCAGAGCCCGTACGAGCAGTACTTC
TRBV7-9,18,TRBJ2-2,NA,TRBD1,CASSHLLGQGDNTGELFF,TGTGCCAGCAGCCACCTGCTGGGACAGGGAGATAACACCGGGGAGCTGTTTTTT
TRBV10-3,14,TRBJ2-7,NA,NA,CAISVVGGSYEQYF,TGTGCCATCAGTGTTGTCGGCGGCTCCTACGAGCAGTACTTC
TRBV27,12,TRBJ1-4,once,NA,CASSYTGEKLFF,TGTGCCAGCAGCTACACAGGGGAAAAACTGTTTTTT
TRBV6-5,14,TRBJ2-3,NA,TRBD1,CASSYSGGRDTQYF,TGTGCCAGCAGTTACTCAGGGGGCAGGGATACGCAGTATTTT
TRBV6-5,13,TRBJ1-2,NA,NA,CASSYSGGTGYTF,TGTGCCAGCAGTTACTCCGGGGGGACGGGCTACACCTTC
TRBV6-5,15,TRBJ2-5,NA,TRBD2,CASSRLAGAGETQYF,TGTGCCAGCAGCAGACTAGCGGGAGCGGGGGAGACCCAGTACTTC
TRBV5-1,14,TRBJ2-5,NA,NA,CASTLPGQGETQYF,TGCGCCAGCACCCTTCCGGGACAAGGGGAGACCCAGTACTTC
TRBV4-1,16,TRBJ1-5,NA,NA,CASSPTMGQHNQPQHF,TGCGCCAGCAGCCCTACCATGGGACAACACAATCAGCCCCAGCATTTT
TRBV15,16,TRBJ2-1,NA,TRBD1,CATSRDLQGAYNEQFF,TGTGCCACCAGCAGAGATTTACAGGGGGCCTACAATGAGCAGTTCTTC
TRBV6-4,14,TRBJ2-3,NA,NA,CASSDSRDPDTQYF,TGTGCCAGCAGTGACAGCAGGGACCCAGATACGCAGTATTTT
TRBV6-6,15,TRBJ1-3,NA,NA,CASMQWQSSGNTIYF,TGTGCCAGCATGCAGTGGCAGTCCTCTGGAAACACCATATATTTT
TRBV2,12,TRBJ2-7,NA,TRBD1,CASTGTGVIQYF,TGTGCCAGCACCGGGACAGGAGTTATACAGTACTTC
TRBV15,15,TRBJ2-5,once,TRBD2,CATSRFLAGEETQYF,TGTGCCACCAGCAGATTTCTAGCGGGAGAAGAGACCCAGTACTTC
TRBV9,17,TRBJ2-5,NA,TRBD1,CASSVDPSGQTQETQYF,TGTGCCAGCAGCGTAGACCCCTCGGGACAGACTCAAGAGACCCAGTACTTC
TRBV28,16,TRBJ2-7,NA,NA,CASSPVIEDSAYEQYF,TGTGCCAGCAGCCCAGTGATAGAGGACAGCGCCTACGAGCAGTACTTC
TRBV27,15,TRBJ1-5,NA,TRBD1,CASSAGTGGNQPQHF,TGTGCCAGCAGCGCCGGGACAGGGGGCAATCAGCCCCAGCATTTT
TRBV10-3,14,TRBJ2-5,NA,NA,CAIRNSGIQETQYF,TGTGCCATCAGGAATTCCGGGATTCAAGAGACCCAGTACTTC
TRBV15,19,TRBJ2-5,once,NA,CATSRGGGWGRPGEETQYF,TGTGCCACCAGCAGAGGGGGCGGGTGGGGCCGGCCGGGGGAAGAGACCCAGTACTTC